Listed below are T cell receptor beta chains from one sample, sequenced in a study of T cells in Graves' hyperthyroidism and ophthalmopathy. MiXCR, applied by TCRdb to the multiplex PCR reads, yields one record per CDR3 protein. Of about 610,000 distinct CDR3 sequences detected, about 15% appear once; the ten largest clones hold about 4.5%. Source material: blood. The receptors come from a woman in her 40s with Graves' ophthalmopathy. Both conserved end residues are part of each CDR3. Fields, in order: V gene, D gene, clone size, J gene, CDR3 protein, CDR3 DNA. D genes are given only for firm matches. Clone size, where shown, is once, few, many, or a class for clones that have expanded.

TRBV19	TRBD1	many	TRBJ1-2	CASSGTGGIYGYTF	TGTGCCTCGTCCGGGACAGGGGGAATTTATGGCTACACCTTC
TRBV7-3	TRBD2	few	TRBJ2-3	CASSRTSWTSTDTQYF	TGTGCCAGCAGCAGGACTAGCTGGACGAGCACAGATACGCAGTATTTT
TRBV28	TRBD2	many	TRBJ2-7	CASSPHSSGRAEEQYF	TGTGCCAGCAGTCCCCATTCTAGCGGGAGGGCGGAGGAGCAGTACTTC
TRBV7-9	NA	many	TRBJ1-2	CASSLALGHNLYGYTF	TGTGCCAGCAGCTTAGCGTTGGGACACAACCTCTATGGCTACACCTTC
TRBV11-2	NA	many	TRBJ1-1	CASSPFRGRTEAFF	TGTGCCAGCTCTCCCTTTAGGGGGAGGACTGAAGCTTTCTTT
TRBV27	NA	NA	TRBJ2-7	CASSLSGGRRGLSEQYF	TGTGCCAGCAGTTTATCGGGGGGGCGTCGGGGGCTAAGCGAGCAGTACTTC
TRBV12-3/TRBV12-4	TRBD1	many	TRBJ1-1	CASSFDRVTEAFF	TGTGCCAGCAGTTTCGACAGGGTCACTGAAGCTTTCTTT
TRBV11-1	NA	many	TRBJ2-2	CASSFVSGRQGDTGELFF	TGTGCCAGCAGCTTTGTCTCCGGGCGGCAGGGAGACACCGGGGAGCTGTTTTTT
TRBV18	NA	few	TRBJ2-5	CASSPPSMAGETQYF	TGTGCCAGCTCACCTCCAAGTATGGCGGGTGAGACCCAGTACTTC
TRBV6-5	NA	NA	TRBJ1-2	CASSSPRGGLRNYGYTF	TGTGCCAGCAGCTCCCCGAGGGGGGGACTGAGAAACTATGGCTACACCTTC
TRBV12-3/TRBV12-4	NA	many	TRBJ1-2	CASSLGSAHGYTF	TGTGCCAGCAGTTTGGGGTCAGCCCATGGCTACACCTTC
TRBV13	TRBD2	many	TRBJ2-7	CASSGLAGPEQYF	TGTGCCAGCAGCGGACTAGCGGGACCCGAGCAGTACTTC
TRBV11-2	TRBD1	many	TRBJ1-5	CASSRTGDGNQPQHF	TGTGCCAGCAGCCGGACAGGGGATGGCAATCAGCCCCAGCATTTT
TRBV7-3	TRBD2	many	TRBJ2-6	CASSLTGLAGIMFGANVLTF	TGTGCCAGCAGCTTAACGGGACTAGCGGGAATAATGTTTGGGGCCAACGTCCTGACTTTC
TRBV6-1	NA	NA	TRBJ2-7	CASSERLYRQDEQYF	TGTGCCAGCAGTGAGAGGTTGTACCGGCAGGACGAGCAGTACTTC
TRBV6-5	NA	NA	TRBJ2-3	CASSYSSHVAPDTQYF	TGTGCCAGCAGTTACTCAAGCCATGTGGCCCCAGATACGCAGTATTTT
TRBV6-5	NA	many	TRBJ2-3	CASSYSYTDTQYF	TGTGCCAGCAGTTACTCCTACACAGATACGCAGTATTTT
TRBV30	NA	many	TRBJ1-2	CAWRTTGRNYGYTF	TGTGCCTGGAGAACTACAGGGCGCAACTATGGCTACACCTTC
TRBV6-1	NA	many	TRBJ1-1	CASSEAPGSYTEAFF	TGTGCCAGCAGTGAAGCGCCCGGATCCTACACTGAAGCTTTCTTT
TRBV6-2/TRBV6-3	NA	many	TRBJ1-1	CASSYSGENTEAFF	TGTGCCAGCAGTTACTCTGGGGAGAACACTGAAGCTTTCTTT
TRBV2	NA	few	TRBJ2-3	CASSESTTRTDTQYF	TGTGCCAGCAGTGAATCCACGACGCGCACAGATACGCAGTATTTT
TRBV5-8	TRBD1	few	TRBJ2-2	CASRPVQGAPGELFF	TGTGCCAGCAGGCCGGTGCAGGGGGCGCCCGGGGAGCTGTTTTTT
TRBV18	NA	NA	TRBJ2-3	CASSPQSGSFTDTQYF	TGTGCCAGCTCACCCCAGTCGGGGTCCTTTACAGATACGCAGTATTTT
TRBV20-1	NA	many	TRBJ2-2	CSARDQSRLNTGELFF	TGCAGTGCTAGAGATCAAAGCAGACTCAACACCGGGGAGCTGTTTTTT
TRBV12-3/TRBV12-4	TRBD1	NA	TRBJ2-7	CASSSAGRGYSSYEQYF	TGTGCCAGCAGTTCCGCCGGCAGGGGGTATAGCTCCTACGAGCAGTACTTC
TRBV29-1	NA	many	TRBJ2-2	CSVEDSLLNTGELFF	TGCAGCGTTGAAGATTCGCTTCTGAACACCGGGGAGCTGTTTTTT
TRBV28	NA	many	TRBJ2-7	CASSSLLGPKFEQYF	TGTGCCAGCAGTTCCCTTCTCGGGCCAAAATTCGAGCAGTACTTC
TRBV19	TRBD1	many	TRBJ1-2	CASSIGTGNYGYTF	TGTGCCAGTAGTATTGGGACAGGGAACTATGGCTACACCTTC
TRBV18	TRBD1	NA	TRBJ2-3	CASSPPGQRTDTQYF	TGTGCCAGCTCACCTCCGGGACAGCGCACAGATACGCAGTATTTT
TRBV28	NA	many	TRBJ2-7	CASSFVMVEQYF	TGTGCCAGCAGTTTTGTAATGGTGGAGCAGTACTTC
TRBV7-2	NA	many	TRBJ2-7	CASSFASGRDEQYF	TGTGCCAGCAGCTTCGCTTCCGGCCGAGACGAGCAGTACTTC
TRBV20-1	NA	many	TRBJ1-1	CSAPPVENTEAFF	TGCAGTGCCCCCCCCGTCGAGAACACTGAAGCTTTCTTT
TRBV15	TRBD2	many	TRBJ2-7	CATSSTGLAGSEQYF	TGTGCCACCAGCAGTACTGGACTAGCGGGAAGTGAGCAGTACTTC
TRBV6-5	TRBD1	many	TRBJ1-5	CASSYSADRVSHF	TGTGCCAGCAGTTACTCAGCGGACAGGGTTTCGCATTTT
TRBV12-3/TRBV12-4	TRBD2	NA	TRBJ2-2	CASSYLAGVPNTGELFF	TGTGCCAGCAGCTACCTAGCGGGAGTTCCCAACACCGGGGAGCTGTTTTTT
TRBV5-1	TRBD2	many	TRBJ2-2	CASSTQLAGTGELFF	TGCGCCAGCAGCACCCAACTAGCGGGGACCGGGGAGCTGTTTTTT
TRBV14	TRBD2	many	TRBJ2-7	CASSQVSGSLGEQYF	TGTGCCAGCAGCCAAGTTAGCGGGAGTTTAGGCGAGCAGTACTTC
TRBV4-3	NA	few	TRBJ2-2	CASSLVASKANTGELFF	TGCGCCAGCAGCTTAGTAGCCTCCAAAGCGAACACCGGGGAGCTGTTTTTT
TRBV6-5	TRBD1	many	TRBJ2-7	CASSYSKGQGTYEQYF	TGTGCCAGCAGTTACTCGAAGGGACAGGGGACGTACGAGCAGTACTTC
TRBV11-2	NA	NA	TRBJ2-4	CASSLGGYIQYF	TGTGCCAGCAGCTTAGGGGGGTACATTCAGTACTTC
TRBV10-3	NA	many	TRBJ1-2	CAITPGSGGGYTF	TGTGCCATCACCCCAGGCTCAGGTGGAGGCTACACCTTC
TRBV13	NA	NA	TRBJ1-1	CASSPHGWAGRVESNTEAFF	TGTGCCAGCAGCCCCCATGGATGGGCAGGGAGGGTGGAGTCAAACACTGAAGCTTTCTTT
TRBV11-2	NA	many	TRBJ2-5	CASSLGVAVYQETQYF	TGTGCCAGCAGCTTAGGGGTAGCGGTGTACCAAGAGACCCAGTACTTC
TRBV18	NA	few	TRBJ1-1	CASSSQDGNTEAFF	TGTGCCAGCTCATCCCAGGACGGGAACACTGAAGCTTTCTTT
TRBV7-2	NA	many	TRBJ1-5	CASSLVVEGGQPQHF	TGTGCCAGCAGCTTAGTGGTGGAAGGAGGGCAGCCCCAGCATTTT
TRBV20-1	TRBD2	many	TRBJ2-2	CSARSPTGTSHTGELFF	TGCAGTGCTAGAAGTCCGACGGGGACTAGTCACACCGGGGAGCTGTTTTTT
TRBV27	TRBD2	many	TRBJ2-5	CASVRQSAGRARETQYF	TGTGCCAGCGTACGTCAGAGCGCCGGGAGGGCCCGAGAGACCCAGTACTTC
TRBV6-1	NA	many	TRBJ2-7	CASRSGPDEQYF	TGTGCCAGCCGGTCGGGACCCGACGAGCAGTACTTC
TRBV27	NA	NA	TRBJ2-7	CASSFGGSWFYEQYF	TGTGCCAGCAGTTTTGGCGGGTCCTGGTTCTACGAGCAGTACTTC